A single sample is the source of the 26 T cell receptor beta chains below, sequenced in a study of CD8+ T cells in alopecia areata (dated by TCRdb to 2017 to 2018). Explained via the paper, the time point label denotes: 24 weeks on oral tofacitinib. Reading the label with the study, this specimen's treatment or condition is: oral pan-JAK inhibitor, 5-10 mg twice daily. Receptor amplification or capture employed the immunoSEQ multiplex PCR assay. To provide template for TCR sequencing, every sample had RNA extracted and reverse transcribed into cDNA. TCRdb limited this immuneACCESS table to in-frame rearrangements with V and J called. A share of clones is missing; checked studies link under half to unresolved V genes, and the rest is unexplained. The sample profile shows 110,000 or so clones; roughly three fifths of them were found once. The ten largest clones represent approximately 3.1% of the sample.

The sequences come from CD4+ T cells sorted from blood, collected at week 24, from a patient treated with tofacitinib. The receptors were gathered from a human donor with alopecia areata.

The CDR3 nucleotides are TGTGCCAGCAGTTCCGGACAGCGAAATCAGCCCCAGCATTTT. Translation gives CASSSGQRNQPQHF. This sequence joins TRBV2 and TRBJ1-5, with a tentative D call TRBD1 (6 bases). Trimming removed 5 bases from V and 4 bases from J, with 12 bases in between. Germline V CDR1 and CDR2: SNHLY, FYNNEI. This CDR3 is 14 amino acids long.

The chain joins TRBV7-2 to TRBJ2-3; 8 positions match TRBD1. J lost 2 bases, V lost 5 bases, and 6 bases had no gene match. Germline V gene lookup returns CDR1 SGHTA and CDR2 FQGNSA. This CDR3 has 15 amino acids. DNA for the CDR3: TGTGCCAGCAGCACCGGACAGGGTTTCACAGATACGCAGTATTTT. Translated, it gives CASSTGQGFTDTQYF.

V is TRBV6-5 and J is TRBJ2-3; a weak D match, TRBD2 (7 bases). CDR3 length: 15 amino acids. CDR1 and CDR2 from the germline V gene are MNHEY and SVGAGI. The V and J ends lost 6 bases and 2 bases respectively, with 15 bases between them. In DNA form, the CDR3 reads TGTGCCAGCAGCCCTGAGGGGGGGATCACAGATACGCAGTATTTT. Its translation: CASSPEGGITDTQYF.

The table lists this clone with a count of one. The J gene is TRBJ1-2, the V gene TRBV2, with TRBD1 as a possible D gene (5 bases). Germline V gene lookup returns CDR1 SNHLY and CDR2 FYNNEI. The length of the CDR3 is 15 residues. Trimming pared 6 bases from V and 7 bases from J, leaving 21 bases between. The CDR3: CASSGMTEGPRGYTF. In DNA form, the CDR3 reads TGTGCCAGCAGCGGGATGACAGAGGGTCCGCGTGGCTACACCTTC.

The V gene is TRBV7-2, the J gene TRBJ2-2; D is unclear. Per the germline V gene, CDR1 is SGHTA and CDR2 is FQGNSA. This CDR3 comprises 13 residues. The ends were cut back, 3 bases at V and 4 bases at J, with 6 bases in the middle. CDR3 loop: CASSLDPTGELFF. CDR3 in DNA: TGTGCCAGCAGCTTGGATCCCACCGGGGAGCTGTTTTTT.

This chain links TRBV7-9 with TRBJ1-5; tentatively, D is TRBD1 (5 bases). This CDR3 has 15 amino acids. Deletions cut 2 bases from V and 2 bases from J, with 10 bases between. Looked up from germline, CDR1 is SEHNR and CDR2 is FQNEAQ (reference sequence). This chain's CDR3 is CASSLWGRGNQPQHF. CDR3 nucleotides: TGTGCCAGCAGCTTATGGGGGAGAGGCAATCAGCCCCAGCATTTT.

The chain is built from TRBV7-2 and TRBJ2-3; TRBD1 is a possible D gene (6 bases). This CDR3 spans 14 amino acids. V was pared by 5 bases and J by 4 bases, with 13 bases between. Germline CDR1 SGHTA, CDR2 FQGNSA. CDR3 in DNA: TGTGCCAGCAGCCCTCCTGGGGGCCCAGATACGCAGTATTTT. It encodes CASSPPGGPDTQYF.

This clone has just one count. The V and J genes are TRBV6-6 and TRBJ1-2, with D maybe TRBD1 (6 bases). Trimming left V 6 bases short and J 5 bases short, with 19 bases between. Germline CDR1 MNHNY, CDR2 SVGAGI (reference sequence). The CDR3 is 15 amino acids. CDR3 sequence: CASRGTGTSIYGYTF. CDR3 bases: TGTGCCAGCAGGGGTACCGGGACAAGTATATATGGCTACACCTTC.

The rearrangement links TRBV29-1 to TRBJ1-2; possible D gene TRBD1, 6 bases. The V gene's germline CDR1 is SQVTM and CDR2 ANQGSEA. This CDR3 region has 12 residues. Trimming removed 1 base from V and 4 bases from J, with 7 bases in between. The CDR3 loop reads CSVEGDTYGYTF. In DNA, the CDR3 is TGCAGCGTTGAAGGGGACACCTATGGCTACACCTTC. Full variable domain (outside the CDR3, taken from reference TRBV29-1 and TRBJ1-2): SAVISQKPSRDICQRGTSLTIQCQVDSQVTMMFWYRQQPGQSLTLIATANQGSEATYESGFVIDKFPISRPNLTFSTLTVSNMSPEDSSIYLCSVEGDTYGYTFGSGTRLTVV.

This clone has just one count. The V gene is TRBV15, the J gene TRBJ1-6; D unclear. Germline CDR1 LNHNV, CDR2 YYDKDF (reference sequence). The CDR3 spans 14 residues. V lost 5 bases and J 6 bases, leaving 11 bases between the germline ends. Here the CDR3 reads CATSARFSNSPLHF. Written as DNA, the CDR3 is TGTGCCACCAGCGCCCGTTTCAGTAATTCACCCCTCCACTTT.

The rearrangement joins TRBV7-2 to TRBJ2-4; TRBD1 is a possible D gene (5 bases). Trimming cost V 2 bases and J 6 bases, with 14 bases left between them. Germline lookup yields CDR1 SGHTA and CDR2 FQGNSA. The CDR3 has 15 residues. CDR3 DNA: TGTGCCAGCAGCTTAAAGTGGTCGCAGGGAAACATTCAGTACTTC. Its protein product is CASSLKWSQGNIQYF.

The V call is TRBV9, the J call TRBJ2-5; 13 nucleotides line up with TRBD2. This CDR3 has 14 residues. Germline V CDR1 and CDR2: SGDLS, YYNGEE. With V trimmed by 7 bases and J by 3 bases, 3 bases remained unmatched. The CDR3 nucleotides read TGTGCCAGCGGAGGGACTAGCGGGGAAGAGACCCAGTACTTC. The encoded protein is CASGGTSGEETQYF.

This clone was found a few times. The rearrangement links TRBV30 to TRBJ2-3; weak D call: TRBD2 (5 bases). V lost 5 bases and J lost 5, with 11 bases in between. CDR3 length: 12 amino acids. Looked up from germline, CDR1 is GTSNPN and CDR2 is SVGIG (reference sequence). CDR3: CAWLFGGDTQYF. The CDR3 DNA sequence: TGTGCCTGGCTATTCGGAGGAGATACGCAGTATTTT.

With respect to this clone: The sample carries other DNA sequences with the same CDR3. V gene TRBV18 combines with J gene TRBJ1-5, with D possibly being TRBD1 (6 bases). The CDR3 runs 13 residues. Trimming removed 3 bases at V and 7 bases at J, with 10 bases between. Germline CDR1 KGHSH, CDR2 LQKENI. CDR3 nucleotides: TGTGCCAGCTCACCCTCAGGGGACCAGCCCCAGCATTTT. This gives the protein CASSPSGDQPQHF. The whole variable domain, remainder taken from reference TRBV18 and TRBJ1-5, is NAGVMQNPRHLVRRRGQEARLRCSPMKGHSHVYWYRQLPEEGLKFMVYLQKENIIDESGMPKERFSAEFPKEGPSILRIQQVVRGDSAAYFCASSPSGDQPQHFGDGTRLSIL.

This clone was seen a handful of times. This rearrangement joins TRBV7-2 to TRBJ2-4; D may be TRBD2 (5 bases). CDR1 SGHTA and CDR2 FQGNSA come from the germline V gene. The CDR3 has 14 residues. V was pared by 0 bases and J by 8 bases, with 11 bases between. The CDR3 DNA follows: TGTGCCAGCAGCTTAGCTCGGGGTGTCGACATTCAGTACTTC. Amino acid sequence: CASSLARGVDIQYF.

The V call is TRBV25-1, the J call TRBJ1-1; D unresolved. The CDR3 is 12 amino acids. V was pared by 7 bases and J by 1 base, with 7 bases between. Germline assignment: CDR1 MGHDK and CDR2 SYGVNS. The CDR3 loop is CASMVGNTEAFF. The CDR3 DNA reads TGTGCCAGCATGGTGGGGAACACTGAAGCTTTCTTT. The variable domain in full, completed from reference TRBV25-1 and TRBJ1-1, reads EADIYQTPRYLVIGTGKKITLECSQTMGHDKMYWYQQDPGMELHLIHYSYGVNSTEKGDLSSESTVSRIRTEHFPLTLESARPSHTSQYLCASMVGNTEAFFGQGTRLTVV.

J is TRBJ1-1 and V is TRBV4-3; D call uncertain. V was pared by 2 bases and J by 3 bases, with 10 bases between. This CDR3 contains 14 residues. The V gene's germline CDR1 is LGHNA and CDR2 YSLEER. The DNA of the CDR3 is TGCGCCAGCAGCCAAAGACGCCGGGACACTGAAGCTTTCTTT. This gives the protein CASSQRRRDTEAFF.

The chain has TRBV5-4 and TRBJ1-1; TRBD1 agrees at 7 bases. The junction had 10 bases not matched to a gene; V was cut back by 4 bases and J by 10 bases. Germline V lookup: CDR1 SGHNT, CDR2 YYREEE (reference sequence). The length of the CDR3 is 13 residues. The CDR3 nucleotides are TGTGCCAGCAGCACAACAGGGGACCCGGGAGCTTTCTTT. As protein: CASSTTGDPGAFF.

This clone was seen repeatedly, ten times or more. J is TRBJ2-1 and V is TRBV4-3; 9 bases line up with TRBD2. The germline CDR1 and CDR2 sequences are LGHNA and YSLEER. This CDR3 contains 20 residues. Trimming cost V 0 bases and J 2 bases; bases outside gene matches: 14. The CDR3 nucleotides read TGCGCCAGCAGCCAAGATGAAGCGCGGGGGGGCCTTGCTGCCTACAATGAGCAGTTCTTC. This encodes CASSQDEARGGLAAYNEQFF.

This chain joins TRBV10-3 and TRBJ1-1; TRBD1 might be the D (5 bases). Germline V gives CDR1 ENHRY, CDR2 SYGVKD. CDR3 length: 14 residues. Trimming shortened V by 3 bases and J by 1 base, and 9 bases separated the two germline ends. CDR3 amino acids: CAISERQQNTEAFF. The CDR3 nucleotides read TGTGCCATCAGTGAACGACAGCAGAACACTGAAGCTTTCTTT.

The CDR3 is CASSMAGGDTQYF. DNA of the CDR3: TGTGCCAGCAGCATGGCGGGGGGAGATACGCAGTATTTT. The J gene is TRBJ2-3, the V gene TRBV7-8, with TRBD2 matching 8 bases. The CDR3 is 13 residues long. Germline V gene data show CDR1 as SGHVS and CDR2 as FQNEAQ. With 5 bases clipped from V and 5 bases from J, the junction kept 3 bases outside the gene matches. Combining the CDR3 with reference TRBV7-8 and TRBJ2-3 gives the whole variable domain GAGVSQSPRYKVAKRGQDVALRCDPISGHVSLFWYQQALGQGPEFLTYFQNEAQLDKSGLPSDRFFAERPEGSVSTLKIQRTQQEDSAVYLCASSMAGGDTQYFGPGTRLTVL.

The chain links TRBV2 to TRBJ1-2, with 7 bases lining up with TRBD1. V trimming: 4 bases; J trimming: 3 bases; junction bases outside the gene matches: 11. Germline-derived CDR1 and CDR2 are SNHLY and FYNNEI. The CDR3 has 16 amino acids. Written as DNA, the CDR3 is TGTGCCAGCAGTGGGGACAGATCGGGTGGCTACTATGGCTACACCTTC. Protein product: CASSGDRSGGYYGYTF.

This chain links TRBV30 with TRBJ2-5; tentatively, D is TRBD1 or TRBD2 (6 bases each). CDR3 length: 14 amino acids. V was pared by 0 bases and J by 4 bases, with 12 bases between. From germline, CDR1 is GTSNPN and CDR2 SVGIG (reference sequence). CDR3 residues: CAWSVEGGSETQYF. The CDR3 DNA is TGTGCCTGGAGTGTAGAGGGGGGCTCAGAGACCCAGTACTTC. Full variable domain (missing parts from reference TRBV30 and TRBJ2-5): SQTIHQWPATLVQPVGSPLSLECTVEGTSNPNLYWYRQAAGRGLQLLFYSVGIGQISSEVPQNLSASRPQDRQFILSSKKLLLSDSGFYLCAWSVEGGSETQYFGPGTRLLVL.

This clone turned up a few times. The V gene is TRBV30, the J gene TRBJ1-4; D ambiguous. The CDR3 runs 15 residues. Per the germline V gene, CDR1 is GTSNPN and CDR2 is SVGIG (reference sequence). Trimming took 1 base from V and 0 from J, leaving 9 bases between them. This CDR3 reads CAWSGIIATNEKLFF. The CDR3 DNA reads as TGTGCCTGGAGTGGTATTATCGCAACTAATGAAAAACTGTTTTTT.

The chain uses TRBV29-1 and TRBJ1-2, with a possible D match to TRBD1 (6 bases). The V gene lost 3 bases and the J gene lost 2 bases, with 13 bases spanning the gap. The CDR3 is 14 amino acids. CDR1 SQVTM and CDR2 ANQGSEA come from the germline V gene. The CDR3 region has the DNA TGCAGCGTTGAGCAACAGGGCTCAAACTATGGCTACACCTTC. Translation: CSVEQQGSNYGYTF.

The V and J genes are TRBV7-2 and TRBJ2-3; a possible D gene is TRBD2 (5 bases). V was cut by 6 bases and J by 0 bases, with 13 bases left in between. The CDR3 consists of 15 residues. Germline values: CDR1 SGHTA, CDR2 FQGNSA. The CDR3 DNA reads as TGTGCCAGCAGTCAAGACTACCTTAGCACAGATACGCAGTATTTT. This codes for CASSQDYLSTDTQYF.